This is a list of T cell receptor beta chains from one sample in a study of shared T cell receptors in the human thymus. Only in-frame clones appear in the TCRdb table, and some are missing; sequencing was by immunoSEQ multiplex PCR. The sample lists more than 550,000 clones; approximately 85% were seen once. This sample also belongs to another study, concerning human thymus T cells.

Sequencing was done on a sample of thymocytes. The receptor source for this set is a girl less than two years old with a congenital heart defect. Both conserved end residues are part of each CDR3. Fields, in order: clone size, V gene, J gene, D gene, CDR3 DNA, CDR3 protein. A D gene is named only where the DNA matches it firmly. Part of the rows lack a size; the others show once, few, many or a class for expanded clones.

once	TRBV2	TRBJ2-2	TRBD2	TGTGCCAGCAGTTGCCCCCTACGAGCGGGGGGAACCGGGGAGCTGTTTTTT	CASSCPLRAGGTGELFF
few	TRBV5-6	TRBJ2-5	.	TGTGCCAGCAGCTTAAATGGTGACGGGTACCAAGAGACCCAGTACTTC	CASSLNGDGYQETQYF
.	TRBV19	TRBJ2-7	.	TGTGCCAGTAGTTCCCACCGGAGGACAGTGCACTCCTACGAGCAGTACTTC	CASSSHRRTVHSYEQYF
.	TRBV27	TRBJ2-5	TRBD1	TGTGCCAGCAGTTTGACAGGGGGACAAGAGACCCAGTACTTC	CASSLTGGQETQYF
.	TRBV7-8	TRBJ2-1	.	TGTGCCAGCAGCTTATTTCCCGGGGATTTCGGTGAGCAGTTCTTC	CASSLFPGDFGEQFF
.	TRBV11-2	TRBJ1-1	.	TGTGCCAGCAGCTTCGTCAGTGAAGCTTTCTTT	CASSFVSEAFF
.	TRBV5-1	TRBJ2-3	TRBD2	TGCGCCAGCAGCCCGATAAGACTAGCGGGGGCGAAAAGCACAGATACGCAGTATTTT	CASSPIRLAGAKSTDTQYF
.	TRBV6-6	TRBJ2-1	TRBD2	TGTGCCAGCAGTTCGACTAGCGGGGGGGCCAGTGAGCAGTTCTTC	CASSSTSGGASEQFF
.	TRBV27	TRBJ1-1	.	TGTGCCAGCAGCCCAAGAGAGGAGAACACTGAAGCTTTCTTT	CASSPREENTEAFF
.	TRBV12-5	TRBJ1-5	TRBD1	TGTGCTAGTGGTTTGGTACCTGTTCGGCGAGACAGGGTCCTTCAGCCCCAGCATTTT	CASGLVPVRRDRVLQPQHF
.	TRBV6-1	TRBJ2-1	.	TGTGCCAGCAGTGTCGCGGGCCCCGAAAAATACAATGAGCAGTTCTTC	CASSVAGPEKYNEQFF
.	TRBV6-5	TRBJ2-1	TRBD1	TGTGCCAGCAGCTGGACAGGGAATAGGAATGAGCAGTTCTTC	CASSWTGNRNEQFF
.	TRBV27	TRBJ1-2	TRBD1	TGTGCCAGCAGTTTAATTTTTGGACAGGGGGCATATGGCTACACCTTC	CASSLIFGQGAYGYTF
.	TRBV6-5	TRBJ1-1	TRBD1	TGTGCCAGCAGTTTTTCACAGGGGTATGAAGCTTTCTTT	CASSFSQGYEAFF
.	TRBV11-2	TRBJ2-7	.	TGTGCCAGCAGCTTAGGTCAGGTATCCGGCCACTTCTACGAGCAGTACTTC	CASSLGQVSGHFYEQYF
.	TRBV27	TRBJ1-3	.	TGTGCCAGCAGTCCTCGCCGGGGTTGGACTGGAAACACCATATATTTT	CASSPRRGWTGNTIYF
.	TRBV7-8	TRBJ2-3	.	TGTGCCAGCAGCCCGAATGTGACAGGCAGGAGCACAGATACGCAGTATTTT	CASSPNVTGRSTDTQYF
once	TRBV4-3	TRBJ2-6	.	TGCGCCAGCACCCCTGGGGGGAAGGCTAATGGGGCCAACGTCCTGACTTTC	CASTPGGKANGANVLTF
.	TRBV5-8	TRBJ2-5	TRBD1	TGTGCCAGCAGCTACACAGGGGGCGTCTGCGAGACCCAGTACTTC	CASSYTGGVCETQYF
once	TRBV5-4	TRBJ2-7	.	TGTGCCAGCAGCTTGCGTTGGGGGGAAGGGACTTACGAGCAGTACTTC	CASSLRWGEGTYEQYF
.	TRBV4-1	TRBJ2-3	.	TGCGCCAGCAGCCAAGTCGGGGAGGAGGGACGCACAGATACGCAGTATTTT	CASSQVGEEGRTDTQYF
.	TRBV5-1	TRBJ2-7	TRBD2	TGCGCCAGCAGCTTGGCCGCGGGGGGCTACGAGCAGTACTTC	CASSLAAGGYEQYF
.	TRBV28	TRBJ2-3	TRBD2	TGTGCCAGCAGTATCCAGCGGGGGGGCCTTCTAACAGATACGCAGTATTTT	CASSIQRGGLLTDTQYF
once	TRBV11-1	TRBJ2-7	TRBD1	TGTGCCAGCAGCCGAGGGCCCAGGGGGATCTACGAGCAGTACTTC	CASSRGPRGIYEQYF